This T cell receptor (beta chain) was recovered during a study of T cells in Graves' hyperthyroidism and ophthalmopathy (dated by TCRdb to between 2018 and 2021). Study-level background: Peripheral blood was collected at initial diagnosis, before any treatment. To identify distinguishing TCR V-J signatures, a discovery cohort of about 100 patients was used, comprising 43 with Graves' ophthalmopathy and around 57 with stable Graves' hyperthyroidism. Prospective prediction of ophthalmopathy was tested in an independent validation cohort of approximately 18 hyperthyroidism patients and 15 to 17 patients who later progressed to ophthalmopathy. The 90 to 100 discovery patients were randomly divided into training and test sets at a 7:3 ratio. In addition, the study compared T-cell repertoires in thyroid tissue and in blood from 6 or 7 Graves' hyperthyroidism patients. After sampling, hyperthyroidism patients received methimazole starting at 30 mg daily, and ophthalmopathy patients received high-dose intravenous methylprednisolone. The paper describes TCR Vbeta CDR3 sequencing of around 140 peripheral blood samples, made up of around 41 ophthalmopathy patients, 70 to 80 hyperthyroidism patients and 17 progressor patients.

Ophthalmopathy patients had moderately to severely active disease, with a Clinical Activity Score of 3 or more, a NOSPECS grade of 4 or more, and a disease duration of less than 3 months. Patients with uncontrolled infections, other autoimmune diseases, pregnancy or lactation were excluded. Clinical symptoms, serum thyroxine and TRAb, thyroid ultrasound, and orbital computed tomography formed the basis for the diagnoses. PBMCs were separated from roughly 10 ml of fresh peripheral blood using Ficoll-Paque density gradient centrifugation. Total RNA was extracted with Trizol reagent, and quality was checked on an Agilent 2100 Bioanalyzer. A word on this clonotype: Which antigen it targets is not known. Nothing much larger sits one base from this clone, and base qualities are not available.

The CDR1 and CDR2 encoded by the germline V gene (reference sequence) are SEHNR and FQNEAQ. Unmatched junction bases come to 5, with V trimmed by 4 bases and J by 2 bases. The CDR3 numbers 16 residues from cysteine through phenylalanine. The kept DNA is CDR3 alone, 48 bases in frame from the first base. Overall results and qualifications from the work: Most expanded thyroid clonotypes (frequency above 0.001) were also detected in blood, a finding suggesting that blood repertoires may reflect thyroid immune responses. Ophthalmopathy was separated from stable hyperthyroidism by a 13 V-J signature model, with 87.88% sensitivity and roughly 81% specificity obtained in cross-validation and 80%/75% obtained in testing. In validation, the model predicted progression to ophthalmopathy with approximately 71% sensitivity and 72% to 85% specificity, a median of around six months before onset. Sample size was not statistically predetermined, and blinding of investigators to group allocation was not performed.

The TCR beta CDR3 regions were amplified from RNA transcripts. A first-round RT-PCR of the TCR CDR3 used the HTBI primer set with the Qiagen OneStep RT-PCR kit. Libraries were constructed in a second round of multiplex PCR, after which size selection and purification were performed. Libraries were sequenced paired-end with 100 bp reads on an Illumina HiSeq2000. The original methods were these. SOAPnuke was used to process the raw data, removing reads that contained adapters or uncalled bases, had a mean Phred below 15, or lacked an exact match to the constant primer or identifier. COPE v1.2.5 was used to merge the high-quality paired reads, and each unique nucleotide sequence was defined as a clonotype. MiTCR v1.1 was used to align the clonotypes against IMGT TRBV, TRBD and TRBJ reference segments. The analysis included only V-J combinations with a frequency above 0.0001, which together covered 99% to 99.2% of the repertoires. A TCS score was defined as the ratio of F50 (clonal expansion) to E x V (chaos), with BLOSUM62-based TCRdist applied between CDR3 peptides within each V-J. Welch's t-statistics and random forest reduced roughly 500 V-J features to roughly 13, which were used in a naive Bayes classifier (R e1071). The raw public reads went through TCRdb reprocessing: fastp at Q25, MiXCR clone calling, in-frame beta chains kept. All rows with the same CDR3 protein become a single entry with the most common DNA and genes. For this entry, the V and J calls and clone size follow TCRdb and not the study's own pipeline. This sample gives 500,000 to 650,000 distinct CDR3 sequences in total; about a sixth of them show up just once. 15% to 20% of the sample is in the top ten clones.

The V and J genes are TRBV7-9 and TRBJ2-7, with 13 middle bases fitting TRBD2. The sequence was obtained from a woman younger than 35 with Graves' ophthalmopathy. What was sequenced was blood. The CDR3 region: CASSSMTSGRPYEQYF. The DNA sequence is TGTGCCAGCAGCTCCATGACTAGCGGGAGGCCCTACGAGCAGTACTTC.